A single sample is the source of the 6 T cell receptor beta chains below, sequenced in a study of CD8+ T cells in alopecia areata. Treatment: oral pan-JAK inhibitor, 5-10 mg twice daily. Sequencing relied on a cDNA template that was reverse transcribed from extracted RNA. Sequencing was performed with immunoSEQ multiplex PCR; in TCRdb, only in-frame clones are kept and a portion is missing. The profile shows about 74,000 clones, 25% to 30% of them singletons. Source: CD8+ T cells sorted from blood, taken at week 4, from a patient treated with tofacitinib. The receptors originated from a human donor with alopecia areata.

This clone was recorded a few times. V usage is TRBV6-6 and J usage is TRBJ1-4; D perhaps matches TRBD1 (5 bases). This CDR3 is built from 13 residues. CDR1 is MNHNY and CDR2 is SVGAGI in the germline V gene (reference sequence). Trimming cost V 8 bases and J 8 bases, with 15 bases left between them. The CDR3 DNA follows: TGTGCCAGCGAGCCACAGGAGAACGAAAAACTGTTTTTT. This encodes CASEPQENEKLFF.

The CDR3 sequence is CASSQELRSYEQYF. CDR3 DNA: TGTGCCAGCAGCCAAGAATTGAGGTCCTACGAGCAGTACTTC. The chain uses TRBV14 and TRBJ2-7; D unclear. Germline V CDR1 and CDR2: SGHDN, FVKESK. The V end was cut by 0 bases, the J end by 1 base, with 7 bases between. The CDR3 has 14 residues.

V usage is TRBV9 and J usage is TRBJ2-5; 7 bases are a match to TRBD2. The CDR3 runs to 15 residues. The V and J ends lost 0 bases and 4 bases, in that order; junction bases with no gene match: 6. Germline CDR1 SGDLS, CDR2 YYNGEE. DNA of the CDR3: TGTGCCAGCAGCGTAGCGCGCGGGAGCAGAGAGACCCAGTACTTC. Its translation: CASSVARGSRETQYF.

The sample holds a few counts of this clone. V is TRBV6-5 and J is TRBJ2-7, with 8 bases lining up with TRBD1. Trimming removed 10 bases from V and 2 bases from J; junction bases left unmatched: 4. The CDR3 has 12 amino acids. Germline-derived CDR1 and CDR2 are MNHEY and SVGAGI. The CDR3 region has the DNA TGTGCCACCAAGACAGGGGCCTACGAGCAGTACTTC. Its translation is CATKTGAYEQYF.

The chain employs TRBV4-1 and TRBJ2-3, with D maybe TRBD2 (5 bases). V was shortened by 0 bases and J by 4 bases, with 11 bases between the two germline ends. Germline V lookup: CDR1 MGHRA, CDR2 YSYEKL. The CDR3 covers 15 residues. The CDR3 here is CASSQEVARADTQYF. The DNA of the CDR3 is TGCGCCAGCAGCCAAGAGGTAGCGCGGGCAGATACGCAGTATTTT.

This clone was found a few times. CDR3 region: CSVRDSSSYEQYF. Written as DNA, the CDR3 is TGCAGCGTTAGGGACTCGAGCTCCTACGAGCAGTACTTC. The rearrangement uses TRBV29-1 and TRBJ2-7; D may be TRBD2 (6 bases). The V end lost 5 bases, the J end lost 0 bases, and 11 bases lay between the germline ends. Germline loops: CDR1 SQVTM, CDR2 ANQGSEA. This CDR3 comprises 13 residues.